The 22 T cell receptor beta chains reported below all come from one sample, sequenced in a study of blood T cell repertoires in COVID-19. Sequencing used immunoSEQ multiplex PCR; TCRdb keeps in-frame clones, though not all of them. In the table there are over 45,000 clones, roughly nine tenths of which are singletons. Sequencing was performed on peripheral blood. The origin of the receptors is a woman aged 60-75 years with active or convalescent COVID-19.

The gene calls are TRBV5-5 and TRBJ1-1, with D unclear. Germline assignment: CDR1 SGHKS and CDR2 YYEKEE (reference sequence). The V and J ends lost 2 bases and 1 base respectively, with 12 bases between them. This CDR3 contains 15 residues. The CDR3 DNA sequence: TGTGCCAGCAGCTTTCTATCGGCGGGGAACACTGAAGCTTTCTTT. Translated, it gives CASSFLSAGNTEAFF.

The chain is built from TRBV28 and TRBJ2-7; 13 positions match TRBD2. Looked up from germline, CDR1 is MDHEN and CDR2 is SYDVKM. The length of the CDR3 is 19 residues. V lost 2 bases to trimming and J lost 2 bases; unmatched junction nucleotides: 12. The CDR3 is CASSLKPPGLAGVAYEQYF. CDR3 DNA sequence: TGTGCCAGCAGTTTAAAACCCCCAGGACTAGCGGGAGTAGCCTACGAGCAGTACTTC.

This clone was counted only a few times. The chain couples TRBV28 to TRBJ1-4, with D maybe TRBD1 (5 bases). Germline-derived CDR1 and CDR2 are MDHEN and SYDVKM. The CDR3 has 15 amino acids. V lost 2 bases and J lost 0, with 7 bases in between. CDR3 sequence reads: CASSLGGATNEKLFF. The CDR3 bases are TGTGCCAGCAGTTTAGGGGGGGCAACTAATGAAAAACTGTTTTTT. Looking up the rest from reference TRBV28 and TRBJ1-4 gives the full variable domain: DVKVTQSSRYLVKRTGEKVFLECVQDMDHENMFWYRQDPGLGLRLIYFSYDVKMKEKGDIPEGYSVSREKKERFSLILESASTNQTSMYLCASSLGGATNEKLFFGSGTQLSVL.

This rearrangement joins TRBV6-6 to TRBJ1-2; D call uncertain. The CDR3 has 14 amino acids. The germline gives CDR1 MNHNY, CDR2 SVGAGI (reference sequence). Trimming stripped 0 bases from V and 2 bases from J, with 7 bases between. CDR3 nucleotide sequence: TGTGCCAGCAGTTACTCCGGGGAGAACTATGGCTACACCTTC. It is translated as CASSYSGENYGYTF.

The chain carries TRBV6-5 and TRBJ1-2, with D possibly TRBD1 on 6 matching bases. V was clipped by 6 bases and J by 4 bases, with 15 bases between them. The CDR3 runs to 14 residues. Germline V lookup: CDR1 MNHEY, CDR2 SVGAGI. This chain's CDR3 is CASSQGLGIYGYTF. CDR3 DNA sequence: TGTGCCAGCAGCCAGGGGCTCGGAATCTATGGCTACACCTTC.

This clone has a handful of counts. This sequence joins TRBV28 and TRBJ1-3; 8 nucleotides agree with TRBD1. Losses at the gene ends were 6 bases for V and 5 bases for J; bases not matched to a gene: 6. The CDR3 consists of 14 residues. CDR1 MDHEN and CDR2 SYDVKM come from the germline V gene. The CDR3 loop is CASSGQGLRNTIYF. CDR3 nucleotides: TGTGCCAGCAGCGGACAGGGTCTAAGAAACACCATATATTTT.

In DNA, the CDR3 is TGTGCCAGCAGTACCCTGGGCCAGGCATATCAGCCCCAGCATTTT. Encoded protein: CASSTLGQAYQPQHF. The chain links TRBV28 to TRBJ1-5; D not resolved. V was trimmed by 5 bases and J by 5 bases, leaving 16 bases between them. The CDR3 length is 15 residues. Per the germline V gene, CDR1 is MDHEN and CDR2 is SYDVKM.

This clone showed up just once. The chain links TRBV21-1 to TRBJ2-5; no check of the table's D call, TRBD2, against the DNA was made. TRBV21-1 is annotated as a pseudogene. The CDR3 is 17 amino acids. CDR3 sequence: CASSGTTSGGGKETQYF. CDR3 DNA sequence: TGTGCCAGCAGCGGAACGACTAGCGGAGGGGGCAAAGAGACCCAGTACTTC.

The J gene is TRBJ2-5, the V gene TRBV29-1; D is unclear. Germline V gene lookup returns CDR1 SQVTM and CDR2 ANQGSEA. V was shortened by 5 bases and J by 4 bases, with 11 bases between the two germline ends. This CDR3 comprises 12 residues. CDR3 coding DNA: TGCAGCGTTAAGAACAGCCCAGAGACCCAGTACTTC. Its translation: CSVKNSPETQYF.

The V call is TRBV12-5, the J call TRBJ1-1; D is perhaps TRBD1 (5 bases). Trimming removed 0 bases at V and 1 base at J, with 12 bases between. The CDR3 has 16 amino acids. The germline V gene has CDR1 LGHNT and CDR2 FRNRAP. CDR3 loop: CASGLVWGSQNTEAFF. For the CDR3, the DNA is TGTGCTAGTGGTTTGGTATGGGGCAGCCAGAACACTGAAGCTTTCTTT.

CDR3 in amino acids: CASDWTAEDTQYF. The DNA of the CDR3 is TGTGCCAGCGATTGGACAGCTGAGGATACGCAGTATTTT. The genes are TRBV6-5 and TRBJ2-3; D possibly corresponds to TRBD1 (6 bases). The CDR3 is 13 residues long. CDR1 and CDR2 (germline): MNHEY, SVGAGI. Trimming removed 8 bases from V and 6 bases from J, with 15 bases in between.

The rearrangement links TRBV6-5 to TRBJ2-7, with D possibly being TRBD1 (6 bases). Trimming stripped 5 bases from V and 2 bases from J, with 10 bases between. This CDR3 region has 13 residues. Germline V gene lookup returns CDR1 MNHEY and CDR2 SVGAGI. CDR3 sequence: CASSPQGPYEQYF. CDR3 DNA: TGTGCCAGCAGTCCACAGGGCCCCTACGAGCAGTACTTC.

This chain uses TRBV2 with TRBJ1-5; weak D call: TRBD1 (5 bases). The germline CDR1 and CDR2 sequences are SNHLY and FYNNEI. The CDR3 contains 13 residues. The V gene lost 6 bases and the J gene lost 0 bases, with 6 bases spanning the gap. CDR3 loop: CASRGLSNQPQHF. The CDR3 nucleotides read TGTGCCAGCAGGGGGCTTAGCAATCAGCCCCAGCATTTT. Together with reference TRBV2 and TRBJ1-5, the CDR3 gives the full variable domain: EPEVTQTPSHQVTQMGQEVILRCVPISNHLYFYWYRQILGQKVEFLVSFYNNEISEKSEIFDDQFSVERPDGSNFTLKIRSTKLEDSAMYFCASRGLSNQPQHFGDGTRLSIL.

The chain links TRBV6-5 to TRBJ2-2, with 7 nucleotides matching TRBD2. CDR1 and CDR2 (germline): MNHEY, SVGAGI. The CDR3 has 15 residues. Trimming removed 7 bases from V and 5 bases from J; junction bases left unmatched: 10. For the CDR3, the DNA is TGTGCCAGCAACCGACTAGCCAGAGGTACCGGGGAGCTGTTTTTT. It codes for CASNRLARGTGELFF.

This clone was detected only once. The genes are TRBV6-1 and TRBJ1-1; TRBD1 might be the D (5 bases). The CDR3 covers 14 residues. The V end lost 6 bases, the J end lost 1 base, and 12 bases lay between the germline ends. Germline CDR1 reads MNHNS; CDR2 reads SASEGT. The chain's CDR3 is CASSARETNTEAFF. DNA of the CDR3: TGTGCCAGCAGCGCCAGGGAAACGAACACTGAAGCTTTCTTT.

The genes are TRBV28 and TRBJ2-7, with D hard to call. Trimming left V 2 bases short and J 3 bases short, with 11 bases between. CDR3 size: 14 residues. CDR1 MDHEN and CDR2 SYDVKM come from the germline V gene. CDR3 in DNA: TGTGCCAGCAGTTTACGAGGAATACTCTACGAGCAGTACTTC. Its protein is CASSLRGILYEQYF.

This chain's CDR3 is CASSPLSRGQETQYF. The CDR3 DNA follows: TGTGCCAGCAGCCCGCTCTCTCGGGGGCAAGAGACCCAGTACTTC. This chain connects TRBV9 to TRBJ2-5; D may be TRBD2 (6 bases). This CDR3 is 15 amino acids long. CDR1 and CDR2 from the germline V gene are SGDLS and YYNGEE. Trimming pared 4 bases from V and 2 bases from J, leaving 15 bases between.

The chain links TRBV28 to TRBJ1-5; 7 nucleotides line up with TRBD1. Germline V lookup: CDR1 MDHEN, CDR2 SYDVKM. Trimming removed 2 bases from V and 6 bases from J; junction bases left unmatched: 10. The CDR3 totals 16 residues. The CDR3 is CASSLVRGQGGQPQHF. The CDR3 DNA sequence: TGTGCCAGCAGTTTAGTGAGAGGGCAGGGGGGTCAGCCCCAGCATTTT.

This chain links TRBV11-3 with TRBJ1-1; D ambiguous. V gave up 6 bases and J gave up 1 base, with 15 bases separating them. The CDR3 is 15 residues long. Germline V gene lookup returns CDR1 SGHNT and CDR2 YENEEA. CDR3 bases: TGTGCCAGCAGTGCCGGGAACTCCAAGAACACTGAAGCTTTCTTT. It yields the protein CASSAGNSKNTEAFF.

The sample holds one count of this clone. This chain connects TRBV27 to TRBJ1-6, with TRBD1 matching over 8 bases. The CDR3 sequence is 14 residues long. The trim removed 6 bases at V and 10 bases at J, leaving 8 bases unmatched. Germline V CDR1 and CDR2: MNHEY, SMNVEV (reference sequence). The CDR3 sequence is CASSHGQGGSPLHF. DNA for the CDR3: TGTGCCAGCAGCCACGGACAGGGTGGATCACCCCTCCACTTT.

This sequence joins TRBV9 and TRBJ1-3, with D perhaps TRBD1 (5 bases). Between the trimmed V and J ends, which lost 0 bases and 4 bases, there was a span of 8 bases. The germline V gene has CDR1 SGDLS and CDR2 YYNGEE. There are 14 residues in the CDR3. The CDR3 region has the DNA TGTGCCAGCAGCGTAGAGGGGAAGGGAAACACCATATATTTT. Protein product: CASSVEGKGNTIYF.

The chain carries TRBV28 and TRBJ1-2; possibly TRBD1 for D (5 bases). The CDR3 consists of 13 residues. CDR1 is MDHEN and CDR2 is SYDVKM in the germline V gene. The V and J ends lost 5 bases and 2 bases respectively, with 9 bases between them. The CDR3 sequence: CASSRQTNYGYTF. The CDR3 DNA reads as TGTGCCAGCAGTAGACAGACAAACTATGGCTACACCTTC.